Below, 24 T cell receptor beta chains from the same sample are listed, as sequenced in a study of blood T cell repertoires in COVID-19 (dated by TCRdb to 2018 to 2021). The library was produced with the immunoSEQ multiplex PCR assay. The table was pulled from immuneACCESS by TCRdb, which kept in-frame rearrangements only. Such tables lose some clones; where checked, under half of the loss comes from unresolved V genes, and the rest has no known cause. This sample comprises 250,000 to 300,000 clones, roughly 85% of them detected only once. The ten largest clones take up about 3.4% of the sample. What was sequenced was peripheral blood. These receptor sequences come from a woman aged 18-35 years with acute or convalescent COVID-19.

The rearrangement joins TRBV10-3 to TRBJ1-2; maybe TRBD1 (6 bases). CDR1 and CDR2 (germline): ENHRY, SYGVKD. CDR3 length: 16 amino acids. V was pared by 3 bases and J by 6 bases, with 20 bases between. As DNA, the CDR3 is TGTGCCATCAGTGATCCCATCACACAGGGCGCGGATGGCTACACCTTC. It yields the protein CAISDPITQGADGYTF.

In its sample, this clone was seen once. This chain uses TRBV28 with TRBJ2-2; D unclear. The CDR3 loop spans 12 amino acids. CDR1 MDHEN and CDR2 SYDVKM come from the germline V gene. The V and J ends lost 11 bases and 1 base respectively, with 8 bases between them. CDR3 nucleotides: TGTGCCGCCACAGTGAACACCGGGGAGCTGTTTTTT. The encoded protein is CAATVNTGELFF.

This clone appeared a single time. V usage is TRBV4-3 and J usage is TRBJ2-7; D might be TRBD1 (5 bases). Germline-derived CDR1 and CDR2 are LGHNA and YSLEER. The CDR3 is 13 amino acids. Trimming removed 0 bases from V and 3 bases from J, with 6 bases in between. The CDR3 region has the DNA TGCGCCAGCAGCCAAGATCAGGGCTACGAGCAGTACTTC. Translation: CASSQDQGYEQYF.

The V and J genes are TRBV27 and TRBJ2-7, with 7 bases matching TRBD1. The V segment lost 4 bases and the J segment 2 bases; nucleotides outside the gene matches: 11. Germline assignment: CDR1 MNHEY and CDR2 SMNVEV (reference sequence). The CDR3 is made up of 16 amino acids. CDR3: CASSSEIRGLPYEQYF. For the CDR3, the DNA is TGTGCCAGCAGTTCCGAGATCAGGGGGTTACCCTACGAGCAGTACTTC.

The genes are TRBV6-2 or TRBV6-3 and TRBJ1-5; the match to TRBD1 covers 8 bases. The germline V gene has CDR1 MNHEY and CDR2 SVGEGT. CDR3 length: 15 amino acids. Trimming took 6 bases from V and 1 from J; bases not matched to a gene: 5. CDR3 nucleotide sequence: TGTGCCAGCAGCAAGGGGGACAGGAGCAATCAGCCCCAGCATTTT. It codes for CASSKGDRSNQPQHF.

The chain employs TRBV12-5 and TRBJ1-5, with 8 nucleotides matching TRBD1. V dropped 0 bases and J dropped 1; count of bases not matched to a gene: 5. The germline V gene encodes CDR1 LGHNT and CDR2 FRNRAP. The CDR3 length is 17 residues. The CDR3 coding sequence is TGTGCTAGTGGTTTGGTATATGGGACAGGCAGCAATCAGCCCCAGCATTTT. The encoded protein is CASGLVYGTGSNQPQHF.

J is TRBJ2-1 and V is TRBV7-8, with a weak D call TRBD2 (5 bases). Germline V lookup: CDR1 SGHVS, CDR2 FQNEAQ. The V end was cut by 0 bases, the J end by 0 bases, with 12 bases between. The CDR3 contains 17 residues. CDR3 DNA: TGTGCCAGCAGCTTAGCCGGCGGGCCGAGCTCCTACAATGAGCAGTTCTTC. Protein product: CASSLAGGPSSYNEQFF.

The V call is TRBV19, the J call TRBJ2-3; D is perhaps TRBD2 (6 bases). This CDR3 comprises 15 residues. Germline V CDR1 and CDR2: LNHDA, SQIVND (reference sequence). V dropped 5 bases and J dropped 0 bases, with 12 bases sitting between them. The chain's CDR3 is CASSRIAASTDTQYF. CDR3 nucleotide sequence: TGTGCCAGTAGTCGGATAGCGGCAAGCACAGATACGCAGTATTTT.

V usage is TRBV9 and J usage is TRBJ2-7, with TRBD2 matching over 15 bases. Unmatched junction bases numbered 4, after V lost 3 bases and J lost 6 bases. The CDR3 totals 15 residues. CDR1 is SGDLS and CDR2 is YYNGEE in the germline V gene. The CDR3 region has the DNA TGTGCCAGCAGCGCGGGACTAGCGGGAGGCGGCGAGCAGTACTTC. Its translation: CASSAGLAGGGEQYF.

The DNA for the CDR3 is TGTGCCAGCAGTGGGACTAGCATATATCACGCAGATACGCAGTATTTT. It is translated as CASSGTSIYHADTQYF. This rearrangement joins TRBV6-4 to TRBJ2-3; 8 bases fit TRBD2. The CDR3 covers 16 residues. After removal of 4 bases from V and 4 bases from J, the junction contained 10 bases not matched to a gene. CDR1 is MRHNA, CDR2 SNTAGT, per germline.

This clone was observed a single time. Because the CDR3's place on the DNA is in doubt, the DNA is left out and the CDR3 is given as listed by TCRdb. V and J are TRBV7-2 and TRBJ2-7; the table's D call, TRBD2, was not checked against the DNA. CDR1 is SGHTA, CDR2 FQGNSA, per germline. Termini included, the CDR3 measures 16 amino acids. CDR3 protein: CASSPIRFGGSYEQYF.

V gene TRBV28 combines with J gene TRBJ2-5; 10 bases map to TRBD2. The germline V gene encodes CDR1 MDHEN and CDR2 SYDVKM. With V trimmed by 2 bases and J by 2 bases, 8 bases remained unmatched. The CDR3 totals 17 residues. CDR3 bases: TGTGCCAGCAGTTTAAATTGGCTAGCGGGAGATCAAGAGACCCAGTACTTC. It specifies CASSLNWLAGDQETQYF.

The chain has TRBV9 and TRBJ2-7; 11 bases are a match to TRBD2. After removal of 7 bases from V and 5 bases from J, the junction contained 14 bases not matched to a gene. CDR1 SGDLS and CDR2 YYNGEE come from the germline V gene. The CDR3 contains 16 residues. CDR3 protein: CASSRTQTSGSDEQYF. The CDR3 nucleotides are TGTGCCAGCTCACGGACCCAAACTAGCGGGAGTGACGAGCAGTACTTC.

The chain employs TRBV4-1 and TRBJ2-1; 9 nucleotides match TRBD2. This CDR3 is 16 amino acids long. Trimming took 0 bases from V and 12 from J; bases not matched to a gene: 12. CDR1 MGHRA and CDR2 YSYEKL come from the germline V gene. The CDR3 reads CASSQEGLAGSWGQFF. In DNA form, the CDR3 reads TGCGCCAGCAGCCAAGAAGGGCTAGCGGGATCCTGGGGGCAGTTCTTC.

The rearrangement joins TRBV6-5 to TRBJ1-2; the match to TRBD1 covers 9 bases. V lost 2 bases to trimming and J lost 3 bases; unmatched junction nucleotides: 4. Germline-derived CDR1 and CDR2 are MNHEY and SVGAGI. The CDR3 totals 15 residues. In DNA form, the CDR3 reads TGTGCCAGCAGTTACGGGGACAGGGACGACTATGGCTACACCTTC. As protein: CASSYGDRDDYGYTF.

The V gene is TRBV28, the J gene TRBJ1-1; D remains ambiguous. V lost 6 bases and J lost 6, with 11 bases in between. The CDR3 covers 12 residues. Germline-derived CDR1 and CDR2 are MDHEN and SYDVKM. The CDR3 reads CASRIGVAEAFF. Written as DNA, the CDR3 is TGTGCCAGCAGGATTGGAGTAGCTGAAGCTTTCTTT.

This rearrangement joins TRBV3-1 (or the pseudogene TRBV3-2) to TRBJ2-7, with D unclear. The CDR3 runs 13 residues. The germline V gene has CDR1 LGHDT and CDR2 YNNKEL (reference sequence). V lost 1 base to trimming and J lost 0 bases, with 4 bases between them. The CDR3 DNA follows: TGTGCCAGCAGCCAAGCCATCTCCTACGAGCAGTACTTC. It encodes CASSQAISYEQYF.

This clone was seen once. The V gene is TRBV5-1, the J gene TRBJ2-7; D is perhaps TRBD1 (6 bases). CDR3 size: 15 residues. CDR1 and CDR2 (germline): SGHRS, YFSETQ. The V and J ends lost 0 bases and 0 bases respectively, with 10 bases between them. Written as DNA, the CDR3 is TGCGCCAGCAGCTTGGGGGGGCTCAGCTCCTACGAGCAGTACTTC. Its translation is CASSLGGLSSYEQYF.

In this sample, this clone turned up a few times. This chain joins TRBV7-8 and TRBJ1-1; a possible D gene is TRBD1 (5 bases). The ends were cut back, 1 base at V and 4 bases at J, with 7 bases in the middle. The CDR3 is 13 residues long. CDR1 and CDR2 from the germline V gene are SGHVS and FQNEAQ. CDR3 sequence (DNA): TGTGCCAGCAGCTTAGGGGGGGGCACTGAAGCTTTCTTT. It is translated as CASSLGGGTEAFF.

The CDR3 spells CASSSGNSNQPQHF. For the CDR3, the DNA is TGTGCCAGCAGTTCCGGTAATAGCAATCAGCCCCAGCATTTT. This chain uses TRBV6-2 or TRBV6-3 with TRBJ1-5, with D uncertain. Germline CDR1 reads MNHEY; CDR2 reads SVGEGT. Trimming pared 4 bases from V and 0 bases from J, leaving 7 bases between. CDR3 length: 14 residues.

This sequence joins TRBV6-5 and TRBJ1-5; D not resolved. The CDR3 runs to 12 residues. CDR1 and CDR2 (germline): MNHEY, SVGAGI. Trimming took off 6 bases at V and 4 bases at J, with 7 bases between the two ends. Here the CDR3 DNA reads TGTGCCAGCAGAGGCGGTAATCAGCCCCAGCATTTT. Translation gives CASRGGNQPQHF.

This clone was observed once. The rearrangement uses TRBV27 and TRBJ2-7, with 8 positions matching TRBD1. V shed 6 bases and J 3 bases; nucleotides not matched to a gene: 4. In germline, CDR1 is MNHEY, CDR2 SMNVEV (reference sequence). The CDR3 loop spans 13 amino acids. The CDR3, as DNA: TGTGCCAGCAGACGACAGGGGATCTACGAGCAGTACTTC. Protein sequence: CASRRQGIYEQYF.

This chain uses TRBV5-6 with TRBJ1-4, with TRBD1 identical over 9 bases. This CDR3 is built from 14 residues. Germline CDR1 is SGHDT and CDR2 is YYEEEE. V lost 4 bases to trimming and J lost 7 bases; unmatched junction nucleotides: 5. The CDR3 DNA reads as TGTGCCAGCAGCGTGACAGGGGGAGGTGAAAAACTGTTTTTT. It yields the protein CASSVTGGGEKLFF.

The V call is TRBV29-1, the J call TRBJ1-6; unclear D gene. Trimming took off 4 bases at V and 8 bases at J, with 9 bases between the two ends. The germline gives CDR1 SQVTM, CDR2 ANQGSEA. CDR3 length: 12 residues. CDR3 amino acids: CSVGEGDSPLHF. The CDR3 coding sequence is TGCAGCGTTGGGGAGGGCGATTCACCCCTCCACTTT.